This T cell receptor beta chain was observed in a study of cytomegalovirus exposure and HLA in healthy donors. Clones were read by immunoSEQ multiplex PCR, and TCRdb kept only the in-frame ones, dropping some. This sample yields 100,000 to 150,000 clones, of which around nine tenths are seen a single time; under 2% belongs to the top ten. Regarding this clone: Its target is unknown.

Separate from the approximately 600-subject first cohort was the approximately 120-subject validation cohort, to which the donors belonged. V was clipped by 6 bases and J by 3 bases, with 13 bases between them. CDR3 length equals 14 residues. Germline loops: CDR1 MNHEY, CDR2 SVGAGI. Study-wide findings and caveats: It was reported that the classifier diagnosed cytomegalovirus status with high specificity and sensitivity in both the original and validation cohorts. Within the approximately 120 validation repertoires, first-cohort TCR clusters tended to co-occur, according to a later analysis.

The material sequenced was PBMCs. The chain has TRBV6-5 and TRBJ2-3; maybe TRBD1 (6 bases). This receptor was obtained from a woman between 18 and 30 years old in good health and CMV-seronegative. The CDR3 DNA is TGTGCCAGCAGGAAGAGGGGGTGGACAGATACGCAGTATTTT. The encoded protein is CASRKRGWTDTQYF.